A single sample is the source of the 2 T cell receptor beta chains below, sequenced in a study of blood T cell repertoires in COVID-19. Some clones are missing from TCRdb's copy, which holds only in-frame ones; the method was immunoSEQ multiplex PCR. The sample has roughly 280,000 clones, approximately 89% seen once. The sample was peripheral blood. Receptors were obtained from a middle-aged man with active or convalescent COVID-19.

V gene TRBV12-3 or TRBV12-4 combines with J gene TRBJ2-1, with D unresolved. V was shortened by 1 base and J by 4 bases, with 5 bases between the two germline ends. This CDR3 region has 13 residues. The CDR3 sequence: CASSLGQYNEQFF. The CDR3 DNA follows: TGTGCCAGCAGTTTAGGACAATACAATGAGCAGTTCTTC.

DNA for the CDR3: TGTGCCAGCAGCGCGACAGGGCGGGACACTGAAGCTTTCTTT. This encodes CASSATGRDTEAFF. The chain carries TRBV6-5 and TRBJ1-1; 7 nucleotides align to TRBD1. This CDR3 is 14 amino acids long. V lost 6 bases, J lost 3 bases, and 7 bases stayed unmatched. In germline, CDR1 is MNHEY, CDR2 SVGAGI.